The rows below give T cell receptor beta chains drawn from one sample of a study of vaccination and CD4 T cells after COVID-19. TCRdb fed the PCR reads into MiXCR, producing one record per CDR3 protein. The sample contains about 18,000 distinct CDR3 sequences, 60% to 80% of which appear only once. The source material was CD4+ T cells from blood, sampled before SARS-CoV-2 vaccination. All receptors come from a human donor who had recovered from COVID-19. CDR3s include the opening cysteine and the closing phenylalanine or tryptophan. Fields, in order: D gene, J gene, clone size, V gene, CDR3 protein, CDR3 DNA. D genes are given only for firm matches. Some rows mark clone size as missing; the rest say once, few, many or name a class of expanded clone.

>TRBD2|TRBJ2-3|few|TRBV27
CASSRTSSTDTQYF
TGTGCCAGCAGTAGGACTAGCAGCACAGATACGCAGTATTTT
>NA|TRBJ2-5|NA|TRBV7-3
CASSARPGEIETQYF
TGTGCCAGCAGCGCAAGACCCGGGGAGATTGAGACCCAGTACTTC
>NA|TRBJ2-3|NA|TRBV15
CATSKGFTDTQYF
TGTGCCACCAGCAAAGGGTTCACAGATACGCAGTATTTT
>TRBD2|TRBJ2-7|NA|TRBV6-5
CASSYGSSGGQYF
TGTGCCAGCAGTTACGGGTCTAGCGGTGGGCAGTACTTC
>NA|TRBJ2-5|NA|TRBV20-1
CSARLGQETQYF
TGCAGTGCTAGATTAGGGCAAGAGACCCAGTACTTC
>TRBD1|TRBJ2-7|NA|TRBV2
CASTRDRGYEQYF
TGTGCCAGCACCCGGGACAGGGGTTACGAGCAGTACTTC
>TRBD1|TRBJ2-3|NA|TRBV15
CATSREGQGFVDTQYF
TGTGCCACCAGCAGAGAGGGACAGGGGTTCGTAGATACGCAGTATTTT
>TRBD1|TRBJ1-1|NA|TRBV6-2/TRBV6-3
CASRDRRMAFF
TGTGCCAGCCGGGACAGGAGAATGGCTTTCTTT
>NA|TRBJ1-2|once|TRBV10-2
CASSDLARGSYGYTF
TGCGCCAGCAGCGACCTAGCGAGGGGAAGCTATGGCTACACCTTC
>TRBD2|TRBJ2-2|NA|TRBV7-8
CASSQRERPGELFF
TGTGCCAGCAGCCAGCGGGAACGGCCCGGGGAGCTGTTTTTT
>NA|TRBJ1-6|few|TRBV27
CASNLAGRPEGPLHF
TGTGCCAGCAATCTGGCCGGGCGCCCTGAGGGTCCCCTCCACTTT
>NA|TRBJ2-3|NA|TRBV7-8
CASSFRRITTDTQYF
TGTGCCAGCAGCTTTCGACGTATAACCACAGATACGCAGTATTTT
>NA|TRBJ2-1|NA|TRBV11-2
CASSPWSDEQFF
TGTGCCAGCAGCCCATGGTCGGATGAGCAGTTCTTC
>NA|TRBJ2-3|NA|TRBV20-1
CSARVRTTDTQYF
TGCAGTGCTAGAGTGCGGACCACAGATACGCAGTATTTT
>NA|TRBJ2-1|NA|TRBV24-1
CATSDPGSRQFF
TGTGCCACCAGTGATCCCGGCTCAAGGCAGTTCTTC
>NA|TRBJ1-1|NA|TRBV6-1
CASSPGTANTEAFF
TGTGCCAGCAGTCCCGGGACGGCGAACACTGAAGCTTTCTTT
>NA|TRBJ1-1|NA|TRBV15
CATSQGGWTEAFF
TGTGCCACCAGTCAGGGAGGGTGGACTGAAGCTTTCTTT
>NA|TRBJ2-5|NA|TRBV20-1
CSATGLGETQYF
TGCAGTGCTACAGGGTTAGGGGAGACCCAGTACTTC
>NA|TRBJ1-1|few|TRBV7-8
CASLAWEDTEAFF
TGTGCCAGTCTGGCCTGGGAGGACACTGAAGCTTTCTTT
>NA|TRBJ2-7|NA|TRBV21-1
CASRAPGTSEQYF
TGTGCCAGCAGGGCCCCCGGGACCAGCGAGCAGTACTTC
>NA|TRBJ2-3|once|TRBV6-1
CASSGSMGASTDTQYF
TGTGCCAGCAGTGGGAGTATGGGGGCGAGCACAGATACGCAGTATTTT
>TRBD2|TRBJ2-2|NA|TRBV6-1
CASMREINTGELFF
TGTGCCAGCATGCGGGAGATAAACACCGGGGAGCTGTTTTTT
>NA|TRBJ2-7|NA|TRBV5-8
CASSLLGSYEQYF
TGTGCCAGCAGCTTGTTGGGCTCCTACGAGCAGTACTTC
>TRBD2|TRBJ2-7|NA|TRBV6-1
CASQIAGYYEQYF
TGTGCCAGCCAGATAGCGGGTTACTACGAGCAGTACTTC
>TRBD2|TRBJ2-3|NA|TRBV6-5
CASSYGLAGGLSTDTQYF
TGTGCCAGCAGTTACGGACTAGCGGGAGGGCTCAGCACAGATACGCAGTATTTT
>NA|TRBJ2-5|few|TRBV20-1
CSVRAPNWTQYF
TGCAGTGTCCGGGCTCCTAATTGGACCCAGTACTTC
>TRBD1|TRBJ2-5|NA|TRBV2
CASSGTGGRVTQYF
TGTGCCAGCAGTGGGACAGGGGGCAGGGTGACCCAGTACTTC
>TRBD2|TRBJ2-5|NA|TRBV11-3
CASSFSGMGETQYF
TGTGCCAGCAGCTTTAGCGGGATGGGAGAGACCCAGTACTTC
>TRBD2|TRBJ2-1|once|TRBV7-3
CASSQSGTSGEQFF
TGTGCCAGCAGCCAATCCGGGACTAGCGGTGAGCAGTTCTTC
>NA|TRBJ2-7|NA|TRBV2
CASGERISSYEQYF
TGTGCCAGCGGTGAAAGAATAAGCTCCTACGAGCAGTACTTC
>TRBD1|TRBJ1-1|NA|TRBV12-3/TRBV12-4
CASSSGQGNINTEAFF
TGTGCCAGCAGTTCAGGACAGGGTAACATCAACACTGAAGCTTTCTTT
>NA|TRBJ2-5|NA|TRBV2
CASSEIGETQYF
TGTGCCAGCAGTGAAATAGGAGAGACCCAGTACTTC
>TRBD2|TRBJ2-3|NA|TRBV6-2/TRBV6-3
CASSKILAGYTDTQYF
TGTGCCAGCAGTAAAATACTAGCGGGTTACACAGATACGCAGTATTTT
>NA|TRBJ2-2|NA|TRBV6-5
CASSSRLAPNTGELFF
TGTGCCAGCAGTTCCCGGTTAGCGCCCAACACCGGGGAGCTGTTTTTT
>NA|TRBJ2-7|NA|TRBV27
CASSFRGARNGEQYF
TGTGCCAGCAGTTTTAGGGGGGCGCGAAATGGCGAGCAGTACTTC
>TRBD1|TRBJ1-2|few|TRBV7-9
CASRDKRGLDGYTF
TGTGCCAGCAGGGACAAGAGGGGGCTCGATGGCTACACCTTC
>NA|TRBJ1-1|NA|TRBV6-2/TRBV6-3
CASRTGNTEAFF
TGTGCCAGCAGAACAGGGAACACTGAAGCTTTCTTT
>NA|TRBJ1-6|NA|TRBV2
CASRSQGLDSPLHF
TGTGCCAGCAGGTCGCAGGGGTTGGATTCACCCCTCCACTTT
>TRBD2|TRBJ2-7|NA|TRBV6-2/TRBV6-3
CASTPSGKPPGEQYF
TGTGCCAGCACTCCTAGCGGGAAGCCTCCGGGCGAGCAGTACTTC
>TRBD1|TRBJ1-1|NA|TRBV20-1
CSAQDRGGTEAFF
TGCAGTGCTCAGGACAGGGGGGGGACTGAAGCTTTCTTT
>NA|TRBJ2-3|NA|TRBV6-5
CASSYRPGVTDTQYF
TGTGCCAGCAGTTACCGCCCGGGAGTCACAGATACGCAGTATTTT
>NA|TRBJ1-1|NA|TRBV11-2
CASGGRNTEAFF
TGTGCCAGCGGGGGGCGAAACACTGAAGCTTTCTTT
>NA|TRBJ2-1|once|TRBV7-2
CASSRSGTGILEQFF
TGTGCCAGCAGCCGAAGCGGGACAGGAATTCTTGAGCAGTTCTTC
>TRBD2|TRBJ2-7|NA|TRBV20-1
CSARDSRLAGAHEQYF
TGCAGTGCTAGAGATTCCCGACTAGCGGGAGCCCACGAGCAGTACTTC
>NA|TRBJ1-2|NA|TRBV6-2/TRBV6-3
CASSYDRAGSGYTF
TGTGCCAGCAGTTACGACCGGGCAGGGTCTGGCTACACCTTC
>TRBD2|TRBJ2-5|few|TRBV20-1
CSASLGLAGAGETQYF
TGCAGTGCTAGTCTGGGCCTAGCGGGAGCCGGAGAGACCCAGTACTTC